This passage covers 8 T cell receptor beta chains from one sample sequenced in a study of identical twins. TCRdb called the 5' RACE reads again in MiXCR, with one record for every CDR3 protein. The sample lists over 250,000 distinct CDR3 sequences, roughly 10% occurring once. These same data were also listed under a study on yellow fever vaccine responses in identical twins.

The sample taken for sequencing was CD8+ T cells sorted from blood. The source is a woman aged 18-29 years in good health.

The rearrangement links TRBV15 to TRBJ2-1, with 8 bases fitting TRBD2. This CDR3 is built from 15 residues. The trim removed 3 bases at V and 4 bases at J, leaving 5 bases unmatched. CDR1 and CDR2 (germline): LNHNV, YYDKDF (reference sequence). CDR3 region: CATSSKREPYNEQFF. The CDR3 DNA follows: TGTGCCACCAGCAGCAAGCGGGAGCCTTACAATGAGCAGTTCTTC.

This clonotype was detected many times. A read error may produce the germline difference seen at one junction end. This CDR3 reads CSATTGSYEQYF. In DNA form, the CDR3 reads TGCAGCGCTACGACTGGATCCTACGAGCAGTACTTC. V gene TRBV20-1 combines with J gene TRBJ2-7; D not certain. CDR3 length equals 12 residues. In germline, CDR1 is DFQATT, CDR2 SNEGSKA (reference sequence).

This clonotype was seen more than once but under ten times. The chain joins TRBV7-2 to TRBJ2-5, with 9 positions matching TRBD2. CDR1 is SGHTA, CDR2 FQGNSA, per germline. After removal of 5 bases from V and 4 bases from J, the junction contained 8 bases not matched to a gene. There are 15 residues in the CDR3. The DNA for the CDR3 is TGTGCCAGCAGCCCCCCCTTAGCGGGAGCAGAGACCCAGTACTTC. This gives the protein CASSPPLAGAETQYF.

This clonotype appeared a few times. The V gene is TRBV4-2, the J gene TRBJ2-2; D remains unclear. The germline V gene encodes CDR1 LGHNA and CDR2 YNFKEQ. V dropped 2 bases and J dropped 5 bases, with 9 bases sitting between them. The CDR3 spans 14 residues. The CDR3 protein is CASSQFGETGELFF. The DNA for the CDR3 is TGTGCCAGCAGCCAATTTGGAGAAACCGGGGAGCTGTTTTTT.

The genes are TRBV11-2 and TRBJ2-1, with TRBD2 matching 8 bases. Germline-derived CDR1 and CDR2 are SGHAT and FQNNGV. There are 14 residues in the CDR3. V was clipped by 4 bases and J by 6 bases; unmatched bases: 5. DNA of the CDR3: TGTGCCAGCAGCTCCCCAACTAGCGGCAATGAGCAGTTCTTC. It codes for CASSSPTSGNEQFF.

This clonotype occurred many times. The chain is built from TRBV27 and TRBJ2-7, with D possibly called TRBD1 or TRBD2 (5 bases each). The length of the CDR3 is 15 residues. The germline CDR1 and CDR2 sequences are MNHEY and SMNVEV (reference sequence). Trimming shortened V by 0 bases and J by 2 bases, and 11 bases separated the two germline ends. DNA of the CDR3: TGTGCCAGCAGTTTATCGGCAGGGAGCGCCTACGAGCAGTACTTC. Its translation is CASSLSAGSAYEQYF.

CDR3 protein: CASSAGPTSPIYEQYF. In DNA, the CDR3 is TGTGCCAGTAGTGCCGGCCCTACCTCGCCCATCTACGAGCAGTACTTC. The chain recombines TRBV19 with TRBJ2-7; D gene ambiguous. The CDR3 totals 16 residues. Trimming took 5 bases from V and 3 from J, leaving 20 bases between them. Germline V gene lookup returns CDR1 LNHDA and CDR2 SQIVND (reference sequence).

The genes are TRBV7-2 and TRBJ2-5; D call uncertain. Trimming stripped 5 bases from V and 5 bases from J, with 18 bases between. The germline V gene encodes CDR1 SGHTA and CDR2 FQGNSA. The CDR3 length is 15 residues. CDR3 loop: CASSQFPQTGETQYF. DNA for the CDR3: TGTGCCAGCAGCCAGTTCCCCCAGACCGGTGAGACCCAGTACTTC. Complete variable domain (other parts from reference TRBV7-2 and TRBJ2-5): GAGVSQSPSNKVTEKGKDVELRCDPISGHTALYWYRQSLGQGLEFLIYFQGNSAPDKSGLPSDRFSAERTGGSVSTLTIQRTQQEDSAVYLCASSQFPQTGETQYFGPGTRLLVL.